The 28 T cell receptor beta chains reported below all come from one sample, sequenced in a study of monozygotic twins with cystic fibrosis (dated by TCRdb to about 2021). Libraries were built with the immunoSEQ multiplex PCR assay. Here the immuneACCESS table is served through TCRdb, limited to in-frame sequences with V and J called. Missing clones are a known gap in these copies; in checked studies unresolved V genes cover under half, and the rest lacks a known reason. The sample table contains 30,000 to 35,000 clones; only one count was recorded for approximately 97% of them. The ten largest clones represent 0.15% to 0.2% of the sample. The material sequenced was blood. These receptor sequences come from a girl aged 2 to 9 with cystic fibrosis.

CDR3 sequence: CASIDDYNSPLHF. CDR3 DNA sequence: TGTGCCAGCATAGACGACTATAATTCACCCCTCCACTTT. The chain carries TRBV28 and TRBJ1-6; D is unresolved. Per the germline V gene, CDR1 is MDHEN and CDR2 is SYDVKM. The V gene lost 7 bases and the J gene lost 3 bases, with 7 bases spanning the gap. The CDR3 has 13 residues.

The chain's CDR3 is CASSYSSGRMGEQYF. DNA of the CDR3: TGTGCCAGCAGTTACTCTAGCGGGAGGATGGGCGAGCAGTACTTC. J is TRBJ2-7 and V is TRBV6-5, with 10 bases matching TRBD2. Losses at the gene ends were 0 bases for V and 6 bases for J; bases not matched to a gene: 5. CDR3 length: 15 residues. The V gene's germline CDR1 is MNHEY and CDR2 SVGAGI.

The CDR3, as DNA: TGTGCCAGCTCACCTGCCGCCGTTGGACAGGGAATTAATTCACCCCTCCACTTT. Translated, it gives CASSPAAVGQGINSPLHF. The V call is TRBV18, the J call TRBJ1-6, with TRBD1 matching 8 bases. With 3 bases clipped from V and 6 bases from J, the junction kept 13 bases outside the gene matches. Germline lookup yields CDR1 KGHSH and CDR2 LQKENI. There are 18 residues in the CDR3.

The gene calls are TRBV6-5 and TRBJ2-5; maybe TRBD2 (6 bases). Per the germline V gene, CDR1 is MNHEY and CDR2 is SVGAGI. Trimming took 6 bases from V and 5 from J, leaving 19 bases between them. CDR3 size: 15 residues. The DNA for the CDR3 is TGTGCCAGCAGCCGACTAGTTTTGGGGACGGAGACCCAGTACTTC. It codes for CASSRLVLGTETQYF.

The chain employs TRBV28 and TRBJ2-1; D is undetermined. The germline CDR1 and CDR2 sequences are MDHEN and SYDVKM. This CDR3 is built from 12 residues. V was cut by 1 base and J by 9 bases, with 7 bases left in between. CDR3 sequence reads: CASSLSGFEQFF. In nucleotides, the CDR3 is TGTGCCAGCAGTTTATCCGGGTTTGAGCAGTTCTTC.

The chain is built from TRBV6-6 and TRBJ2-3, with a possible D match to TRBD2 (5 bases). The germline V gene has CDR1 MNHNY and CDR2 SVGAGI (reference sequence). The V and J ends lost 2 bases and 4 bases respectively, with 10 bases between them. This CDR3 is built from 14 residues. CDR3 DNA sequence: TGTGCCAGCAGTTACCGTCTAGCTCCAGATACGCAGTATTTT. Amino acid sequence: CASSYRLAPDTQYF.

The chain recombines TRBV7-9 with TRBJ1-4; D is unresolved. The CDR3 runs to 14 residues. Trimming cost V 7 bases and J 0 bases, with 9 bases left between them. Germline values: CDR1 SEHNR, CDR2 FQNEAQ (reference sequence). In DNA, the CDR3 is TGTGCCAGCACCTCCGTACCAACTAATGAAAAACTGTTTTTT. Protein: CASTSVPTNEKLFF.

The chain recombines TRBV7-6 with TRBJ2-2; a possible D gene is TRBD1 (5 bases). CDR3 size: 14 residues. Germline lookup yields CDR1 SGHVS and CDR2 FNYEAQ. V was trimmed by 1 base and J by 3 bases, leaving 6 bases between them. CDR3 sequence (DNA): TGTGCCAGCAGCTTAGGACAGTACACCGGGGAGCTGTTTTTT. Translating it yields CASSLGQYTGELFF. The entire variable domain, with the rest obtained from reference TRBV7-6 and TRBJ2-2, is as follows: GAGVSQSPRYKVTKRGQDVALRCDPISGHVSLYWYRQALGQGPEFLTYFNYEAQQDKSGLPNDRFSAERPEGSISTLTIQRTEQRDSAMYRCASSLGQYTGELFFGEGSRLTVL.

The rearrangement uses TRBV4-1 and TRBJ2-5; no firm D call. V lost 3 bases and J 7 bases, leaving 9 bases between the germline ends. Germline values: CDR1 MGHRA, CDR2 YSYEKL. The CDR3 length is 12 residues. Written as DNA, the CDR3 is TGCGCCAGCAGCCAGGTGTCGGGGACCCAGTACTTC. This translates into CASSQVSGTQYF.

The chain employs TRBV5-1 and TRBJ1-1; D is uncertain. V shed 8 bases and J shed 1 base, with 12 bases lying between them. The CDR3 length is 13 residues. The V gene's germline CDR1 is SGHRS and CDR2 YFSETQ. The CDR3 nucleotides are TGCGCCAGTACCGCGGGAGAGAACACTGAAGCTTTCTTT. Translated: CASTAGENTEAFF.

The rearrangement joins TRBV27 to TRBJ1-2; TRBD1 matches at 8 bases. The germline CDR1 and CDR2 sequences are MNHEY and SMNVEV (reference sequence). J was trimmed by 4 bases and V by 5 bases; bases with no gene match: 9. The CDR3 loop spans 15 amino acids. This chain's CDR3 is CASSPGQVEIYGYTF. Written as DNA, the CDR3 is TGTGCCAGCAGTCCGGGACAGGTTGAGATCTATGGCTACACCTTC.

The gene calls are TRBV27 and TRBJ2-7; 7 bases match TRBD1. With 10 bases clipped from V and 0 bases from J, the junction kept 3 bases outside the gene matches. Looked up from germline, CDR1 is MNHEY and CDR2 is SMNVEV (reference sequence). There are 12 residues in the CDR3. CDR3 DNA sequence: TGTGCCACCCAGGGGGACTCCTACGAGCAGTACTTC. Amino acid sequence: CATQGDSYEQYF.

The chain is built from TRBV10-1 and TRBJ2-3; the D call may be TRBD1 or TRBD2 (5 bases each). V lost 3 bases and J lost 6, with 13 bases in between. This CDR3 spans 14 amino acids. CDR1 and CDR2 from the germline V gene are WNHNN and SYGVQD (reference sequence). The CDR3 reads CASSDGGVPDTQYF. The CDR3 DNA reads as TGCGCCAGCAGTGATGGGGGAGTCCCCGATACGCAGTATTTT.

The V and J genes are TRBV30 and TRBJ2-3, with D tentatively TRBD2 (6 bases). This CDR3 contains 13 residues. CDR1 and CDR2 (germline): GTSNPN, SVGIG (reference sequence). The CDR3: CVGGASGTDTQYF. The CDR3 nucleotides are TGTGTCGGGGGTGCTAGCGGCACAGATACGCAGTATTTT.

The V call is TRBV2, the J call TRBJ2-6; 8 bases match TRBD1. J gave up 2 bases and V 5 bases, and 5 bases lay outside the gene matches. Germline CDR1 SNHLY, CDR2 FYNNEI. The CDR3 is made up of 16 amino acids. CDR3 protein: CASSPRTGTGANVLTF. CDR3 coding DNA: TGTGCCAGCAGTCCCAGGACAGGGACTGGGGCCAACGTCCTGACTTTC.

This rearrangement joins TRBV6-5 to TRBJ1-3, with D perhaps matching TRBD1 (5 bases). V was shortened by 2 bases and J by 1 base, with 12 bases between the two germline ends. The CDR3 consists of 16 residues. The germline gives CDR1 MNHEY, CDR2 SVGAGI. The CDR3 spells CASSYGPGTSGNTIYF. The CDR3 bases are TGTGCCAGCAGTTACGGCCCGGGGACTTCTGGAAACACCATATATTTT.

The chain carries TRBV6-1 and TRBJ1-1; possible D gene TRBD1, 5 bases. V gave up 6 bases and J gave up 7 bases, with 12 bases separating them. CDR3 length equals 12 residues. From germline, CDR1 is MNHNS and CDR2 SASEGT. DNA for the CDR3: TGTGCCAGCAGACTCAGGGTAGGTGAAGCTTTCTTT. Its protein is CASRLRVGEAFF.

This chain links TRBV6-5 with TRBJ1-1; D is unclear. Germline CDR1 is MNHEY and CDR2 is SVGAGI. The CDR3 runs to 15 residues. V was pared by 4 bases and J by 2 bases, with 14 bases between. CDR3 DNA: TGTGCCAGCAGTTCCCAGGCTTGGGCCAACACTGAAGCTTTCTTT. It translates to CASSSQAWANTEAFF.

This chain links TRBV2 with TRBJ2-6; unclear D gene. Germline-derived CDR1 and CDR2 are SNHLY and FYNNEI. There are 11 residues in the CDR3. The V end was cut by 1 base, the J end by 11 bases, with 3 bases between. This CDR3 is CASSEGDVLTF. CDR3 DNA: TGTGCCAGCAGTGAAGGTGACGTCCTGACTTTC.

The chain carries TRBV5-1 and TRBJ2-1, with TRBD1 identical over 9 bases. Trimming removed 4 bases from V and 0 bases from J; junction bases left unmatched: 14. Germline V gene sequence: CDR1 SGHRS, CDR2 YFSETQ. The CDR3 totals 19 residues. The CDR3, as DNA: TGCGCCAGCAGCGGGACCGGGACAGGGAGTACGGCCTCCTACAATGAGCAGTTCTTC. Encoded protein: CASSGTGTGSTASYNEQFF.

This clone was recorded once. The V call is TRBV6-5, the J call TRBJ1-3, with D unresolved. The V gene lost 5 bases and the J gene lost 4 bases, with 9 bases spanning the gap. The CDR3 is 13 amino acids. CDR1 and CDR2 (germline): MNHEY, SVGAGI. In nucleotides, the CDR3 is TGTGCCAGCAGTCCCACTGTGGGAAACACCATATATTTT. Translation: CASSPTVGNTIYF.

The V gene is TRBV7-2, the J gene TRBJ2-7; the D gene is possibly TRBD2 (5 bases). The CDR3 sequence is 14 residues long. V was trimmed by 4 bases and J by 0 bases, leaving 10 bases between them. Germline lookup yields CDR1 SGHTA and CDR2 FQGNSA. The chain's CDR3 is CASSYSEFSYEQYF. CDR3 DNA: TGTGCCAGCAGCTATAGCGAGTTCTCCTACGAGCAGTACTTC.

The chain has TRBV5-1 and TRBJ2-7, with TRBD2 identical over 14 bases. Germline lookup yields CDR1 SGHRS and CDR2 YFSETQ. The trim removed 2 bases at V and 5 bases at J, leaving 9 bases unmatched. The CDR3 is made up of 17 amino acids. CDR3 bases: TGCGCCAGCAGCTTAACTTCCGGGACTAGCGGGAGAAACGAGCAGTACTTC. This encodes CASSLTSGTSGRNEQYF.

For this clone: The DNA is left out, because the CDR3 cannot be placed on it with certainty; the CDR3 is given as TCRdb lists it. This chain links TRBV5-4 with TRBJ1-1; TRBD1, the table's D call, was not compared with the DNA. The germline gives CDR1 SGHNT, CDR2 YYREEE (reference sequence). 14 amino acids form the CDR3, both terminal residues included. The CDR3 here is CASSFGQGSPLVFF.

The gene calls are TRBV7-9 and TRBJ2-7, with a weak D call TRBD1 (5 bases). CDR1 and CDR2 (germline): SEHNR, FQNEAQ (reference sequence). The V gene lost 1 base and the J gene lost 3 bases, with 7 bases spanning the gap. This CDR3 spans 13 amino acids. Here the CDR3 reads CASSLGQIYEQYF. The CDR3 coding sequence is TGTGCCAGCAGCTTAGGACAGATCTACGAGCAGTACTTC.

The sample holds one count of this clone. As DNA, the CDR3 is TGCGCCAGCAGCCAGGGGGGACTAGCGGGAGGCAATGAGCAGTTCTTC. Translated, it gives CASSQGGLAGGNEQFF. J is TRBJ2-1 and V is TRBV4-1, with TRBD2 matching over 15 bases. The CDR3 covers 16 residues. Germline trimming cut 3 bases from V and 6 bases from J; bases unmatched to any gene: 3. Germline V gene sequence: CDR1 MGHRA, CDR2 YSYEKL.

The chain couples TRBV25-1 to TRBJ1-4; D is possibly TRBD1 (6 bases). V gave up 1 base and J gave up 5 bases, with 17 bases separating them. The CDR3 consists of 17 residues. CDR1 MGHDK and CDR2 SYGVNS come from the germline V gene. CDR3 DNA sequence: TGTGCCAGCAGTGAATCGGAGGGGACACTCCTAAATGAAAAACTGTTTTTT. Translation gives CASSESEGTLLNEKLFF.

The chain has TRBV19 and TRBJ1-5, with 10 bases lining up with TRBD1. The CDR3 consists of 14 residues. Germline V gene sequence: CDR1 LNHDA, CDR2 SQIVND (reference sequence). V lost 6 bases, J lost 6 bases, and 5 bases stayed unmatched. The CDR3 is CASRGQGIVQPQHF. CDR3 DNA: TGTGCCAGTAGGGGACAGGGGATAGTTCAGCCCCAGCATTTT.